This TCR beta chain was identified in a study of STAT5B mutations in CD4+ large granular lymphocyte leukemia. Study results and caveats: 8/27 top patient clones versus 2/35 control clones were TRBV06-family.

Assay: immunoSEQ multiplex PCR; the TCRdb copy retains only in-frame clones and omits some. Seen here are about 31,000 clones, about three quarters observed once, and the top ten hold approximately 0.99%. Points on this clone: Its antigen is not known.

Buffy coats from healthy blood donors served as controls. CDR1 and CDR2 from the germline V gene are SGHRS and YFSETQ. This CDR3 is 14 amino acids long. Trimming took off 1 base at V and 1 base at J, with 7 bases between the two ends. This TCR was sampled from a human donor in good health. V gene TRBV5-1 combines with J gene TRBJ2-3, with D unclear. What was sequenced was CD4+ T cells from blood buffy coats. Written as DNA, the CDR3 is TGCGCCAGCAGCTTGTCGCTGGGCACAGATACGCAGTATTTT. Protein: CASSLSLGTDTQYF.